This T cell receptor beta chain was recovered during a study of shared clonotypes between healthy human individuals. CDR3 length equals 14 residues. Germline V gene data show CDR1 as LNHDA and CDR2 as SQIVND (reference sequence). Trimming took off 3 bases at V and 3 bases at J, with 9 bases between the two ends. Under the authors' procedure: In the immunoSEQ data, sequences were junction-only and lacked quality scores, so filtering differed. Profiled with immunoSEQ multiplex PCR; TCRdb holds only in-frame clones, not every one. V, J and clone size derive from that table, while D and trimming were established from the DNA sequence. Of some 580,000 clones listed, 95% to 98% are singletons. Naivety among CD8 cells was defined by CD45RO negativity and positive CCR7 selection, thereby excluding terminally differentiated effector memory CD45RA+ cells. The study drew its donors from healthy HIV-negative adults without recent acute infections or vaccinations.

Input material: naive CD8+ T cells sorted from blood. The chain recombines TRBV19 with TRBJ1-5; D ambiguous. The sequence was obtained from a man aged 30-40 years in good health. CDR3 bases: TGTGCCAGTAGTATTGGGCGGATCAATCAGCCCCAGCATTTT. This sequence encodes CASSIGRINQPQHF. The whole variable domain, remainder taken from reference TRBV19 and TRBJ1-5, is DGGITQSPKYLFRKEGQNVTLSCEQNLNHDAMYWYRQDPGQGLRLIYYSQIVNDFQKGDIAEGYSVSREKKESFPLTVTSAQKNPTAFYLCASSIGRINQPQHFGDGTRLSIL.